The T cell receptor beta chain under discussion was sequenced for a study of CD8 T cells in ankylosing spondylitis. One entry per CDR3 protein, called by TCRdb with MiXCR from the 5' RACE reads. Counted here are roughly 470,000 distinct CDR3 sequences, more than 25% occurring once; the ten biggest clones make up about 0.89%. Study-wide points: Fewer than ten highly homologous variants made up a TCR beta motif that seemed to typify ankylosing spondylitis blood.

There are a few counts of this clonotype. What it recognizes is unknown. Germline loops: CDR1 DFQATT, CDR2 SNEGSKA (reference sequence). V dropped 4 bases and J dropped 4 bases, with 10 bases sitting between them. CDR3 length equals 12 residues. The J gene is TRBJ1-2, the V gene TRBV20-1; no clear D gene. What was sequenced was blood, either unsorted or a sorted T cell fraction (not recorded which). The sequence came from a male donor with ankylosing spondylitis. The CDR3 loop reads CSANSGGYGYTF. CDR3 in DNA: TGCAGTGCTAATTCGGGCGGCTATGGCTACACCTTC.